Detailed here is one T cell receptor (beta chain). These data are taken from a study of T cell changes during pregnancy in multiple sclerosis. Produced via immunoSEQ multiplex PCR; TCRdb's table is partial and in-frame only. The repertoire includes about 85,000 clones, 90% to 95% of them detected once, and more than 2.5% sits in the top ten. CDR1 and CDR2 from the germline V gene are SNHLY and FYNNEI. The CDR3 sequence is 14 residues long. V lost 7 bases and J lost 2, with 14 bases in between. This clonotype was sampled from a female donor with multiple sclerosis, enrolled in a pregnancy study. Material: peripheral blood, obtained in the first trimester of pregnancy. V usage is TRBV2 and J usage is TRBJ1-2; tentatively, D is TRBD1 (6 bases). The CDR3 nucleotides read TGTGCCAGCAAGTACAGGGACCGAAACTATGGCTACACCTTC. It yields the protein CASKYRDRNYGYTF.